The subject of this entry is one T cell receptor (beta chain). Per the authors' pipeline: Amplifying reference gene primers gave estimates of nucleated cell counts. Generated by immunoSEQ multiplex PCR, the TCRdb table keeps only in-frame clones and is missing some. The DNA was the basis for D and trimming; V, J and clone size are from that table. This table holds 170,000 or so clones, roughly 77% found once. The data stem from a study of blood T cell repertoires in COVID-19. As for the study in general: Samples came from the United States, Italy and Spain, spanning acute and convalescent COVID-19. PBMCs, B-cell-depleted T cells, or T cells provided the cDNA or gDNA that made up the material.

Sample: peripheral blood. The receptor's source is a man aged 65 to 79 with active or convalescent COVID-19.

The CDR3 region has the DNA TGTGCCAGCAGTACAGGGGCGGCCAACGTCCTGACTTTC. The encoded protein is CASSTGAANVLTF. The V call is TRBV12-3 or TRBV12-4, the J call TRBJ2-6; 7 nucleotides agree with TRBD1. The J segment lost 6 bases and the V segment lost 5 bases, leaving 1 base of the junction unmatched. This CDR3 has 13 residues.